These 15 T cell receptor beta chains came from one sample sequenced in a study of identical twins. TCRdb reprocessed the 5' RACE reads via MiXCR and lists one record per CDR3 protein. The table shows a few hundred thousand distinct CDR3 sequences, with around 24% occurring only once. These same records also appear under a second study, on T cells expressing NK-cell markers.

The sequenced sample consisted of CD4+ T cells sorted from blood. The receptors derive from a woman younger than 30 in good health.

The chain is built from TRBV7-2 and TRBJ2-4; D is unclear. V lost 1 base, J lost 1 base, and 11 bases lay in between. Germline V gives CDR1 SGHTA, CDR2 FQGNSA. The CDR3 length is 16 residues. CDR3 residues: CASSLVGNSAKNIQYF. DNA for the CDR3: TGTGCCAGCAGCTTAGTTGGTAACAGCGCCAAAAACATTCAGTACTTC. Variable domain in full (rest from reference TRBV7-2 and TRBJ2-4): GAGVSQSPSNKVTEKGKDVELRCDPISGHTALYWYRQSLGQGLEFLIYFQGNSAPDKSGLPSDRFSAERTGGSVSTLTIQRTQQEDSAVYLCASSLVGNSAKNIQYFGAGTRLSVL.

This rearrangement joins TRBV11-2 to TRBJ2-4; D may be TRBD1 (5 bases). The CDR3 runs to 13 residues. The germline V and J ends were trimmed by 5 bases and 3 bases, with 8 bases remaining between them. Germline loops: CDR1 SGHAT, CDR2 FQNNGV. The CDR3 nucleotides are TGTGCCAGCAGCAGACAGCTCAAAAACATTCAGTACTTC. The encoded protein is CASSRQLKNIQYF.

This clonotype has more than one count but fewer than ten. V usage is TRBV29-1 and J usage is TRBJ2-4, with D perhaps assigned TRBD1 or TRBD2 (5 bases each). The CDR3 totals 13 residues. From germline, CDR1 is SQVTM and CDR2 ANQGSEA. Trimming took off 3 bases at V and 8 bases at J, with 14 bases between the two ends. CDR3 amino acids: CSVDHPGTHIQYF. DNA of the CDR3: TGCAGCGTTGATCATCCAGGGACGCACATTCAGTACTTC.

V and J are TRBV29-1 and TRBJ2-3; no clear D. V lost 4 bases to trimming and J lost 2 bases, with 10 bases between them. Germline V gene sequence: CDR1 SQVTM, CDR2 ANQGSEA. This CDR3 contains 13 residues. The CDR3 reads CSVGTQNTDTQYF. Written as DNA, the CDR3 is TGCAGCGTTGGAACCCAGAACACAGATACGCAGTATTTT.

The V and J genes are TRBV2 and TRBJ2-7; TRBD2 agrees at 10 bases. Germline trimming cut 3 bases from V and 5 bases from J; bases unmatched to any gene: 7. CDR3 size: 15 residues. Germline loops: CDR1 SNHLY, CDR2 FYNNEI. The CDR3 nucleotides read TGTGCCAGCAGTGAGAATAGCGGGGGGTTCAACGAGCAGTACTTC. The encoded protein is CASSENSGGFNEQYF.

V is TRBV25-1 and J is TRBJ2-3; 9 nucleotides match TRBD2. Trimming removed 3 bases from V and 6 bases from J; junction bases left unmatched: 4. This CDR3 has 14 residues. Germline V gives CDR1 MGHDK, CDR2 SYGVNS. CDR3 loop: CASSERGGKDTQYF. Written as DNA, the CDR3 is TGTGCCAGCAGTGAGCGGGGGGGCAAGGATACGCAGTATTTT.

Ten or more counts support this clonotype. This sequence joins TRBV5-1 and TRBJ2-3, with D perhaps TRBD1 (5 bases). V was cut by 2 bases and J by 1 base, with 8 bases left in between. The CDR3 consists of 14 residues. Germline V lookup: CDR1 SGHRS, CDR2 YFSETQ. CDR3 bases: TGCGCCAGCAGCTTAACAGGCCGCACAGATACGCAGTATTTT. This encodes CASSLTGRTDTQYF.

The rearrangement uses TRBV9 and TRBJ2-1; TRBD1 aligns across 7 bases. V lost 1 base, J lost 8 bases, and 9 bases stayed unmatched. Germline values: CDR1 SGDLS, CDR2 YYNGEE. There are 15 residues in the CDR3. CDR3 protein: CASSVSPNRGDEQFF. DNA of the CDR3: TGTGCCAGCAGCGTATCCCCTAACAGGGGTGATGAGCAGTTCTTC. Full variable domain (outside the CDR3, taken from reference TRBV9 and TRBJ2-1): DSGVTQTPKHLITATGQRVTLRCSPRSGDLSVYWYQQSLDQGLQFLIQYYNGEERAKGNILERFSAQQFPDLHSELNLSSLELGDSALYFCASSVSPNRGDEQFFGPGTRLTVL.

This sequence joins TRBV3-1 and TRBJ2-7; 7 bases map to TRBD1. V lost 0 bases, J lost 6 bases, and 5 bases stayed unmatched. CDR1 is LGHDT and CDR2 is YNNKEL in the germline V gene (reference sequence). CDR3 length equals 14 residues. The CDR3 nucleotides read TGTGCCAGCAGCCAAGAGACAGGGTGGAGCGAGCAGTACTTC. As protein: CASSQETGWSEQYF.

This chain links TRBV5-1 with TRBJ2-7; 9 bases are a match to TRBD2. Germline CDR1 reads SGHRS; CDR2 reads YFSETQ. The junction had 16 bases not matched to a gene; V was cut back by 2 bases and J by 4 bases. This CDR3 has 18 residues. CDR3 amino acids: CASSLKASGDRRLYEQYF. The DNA of the CDR3 is TGCGCCAGCAGCTTAAAGGCTAGCGGGGACCGAAGATTATACGAGCAGTACTTC.

This clonotype has a handful of counts. The rearrangement uses TRBV5-1 and TRBJ2-6; D unclear. Germline V CDR1 and CDR2: SGHRS, YFSETQ. The CDR3 loop spans 17 amino acids. Trimming pared 4 bases from V and 5 bases from J, leaving 19 bases between. Here the CDR3 DNA reads TGCGCCAGCAGCCCGGCTGCTAGGGTACGGTGGGCCAACGTCCTGACTTTC. Residues: CASSPAARVRWANVLTF.

This clonotype was counted between two and nine times. The chain couples TRBV3-1 to TRBJ1-6; the D gene is possibly TRBD1 (5 bases). The germline CDR1 and CDR2 sequences are LGHDT and YNNKEL (reference sequence). This CDR3 is 13 amino acids long. V shed 7 bases and J shed 8 bases, with 12 bases lying between them. Written as DNA, the CDR3 is TGTGCCAGCACCCGTAGCAGGGATTCACCCCTCCACTTT. Translating gives CASTRSRDSPLHF.

This clonotype was counted at least ten times. The chain carries TRBV12-3 or TRBV12-4 and TRBJ2-7; D call uncertain. The length of the CDR3 is 18 residues. Trimming stripped 6 bases from V and 3 bases from J, with 27 bases between. For the CDR3, the DNA is TGTGCCAGCAGCTCCCAACGAATTGAGGAAGTTCCCTACTACGAGCAGTACTTC. Protein product: CASSSQRIEEVPYYEQYF.

This clonotype was observed a few times. The gene calls are TRBV10-1 and TRBJ2-2; no reliable D call. CDR3 size: 13 residues. V lost 6 bases and J lost 3, with 8 bases in between. Germline V gene sequence: CDR1 WNHNN, CDR2 SYGVQD (reference sequence). The CDR3 spells CASRFADTGELFF. CDR3 in DNA: TGCGCCAGCAGGTTCGCGGACACCGGGGAGCTGTTTTTT.

The chain is built from TRBV18 and TRBJ2-1; the D gene could be TRBD1 or TRBD2 (5 bases each). Germline-derived CDR1 and CDR2 are KGHSH and LQKENI. V lost 4 bases to trimming and J lost 2 bases, with 12 bases between them. This CDR3 spans 15 amino acids. The CDR3 sequence: CASSQTEGTYNEQFF. CDR3 in DNA: TGTGCCAGCTCACAGACAGAGGGCACCTACAATGAGCAGTTCTTC. The complete variable domain, with remaining parts taken from reference TRBV18 and TRBJ2-1, reads NAGVMQNPRHLVRRRGQEARLRCSPMKGHSHVYWYRQLPEEGLKFMVYLQKENIIDESGMPKERFSAEFPKEGPSILRIQQVVRGDSAAYFCASSQTEGTYNEQFFGPGTRLTVL.